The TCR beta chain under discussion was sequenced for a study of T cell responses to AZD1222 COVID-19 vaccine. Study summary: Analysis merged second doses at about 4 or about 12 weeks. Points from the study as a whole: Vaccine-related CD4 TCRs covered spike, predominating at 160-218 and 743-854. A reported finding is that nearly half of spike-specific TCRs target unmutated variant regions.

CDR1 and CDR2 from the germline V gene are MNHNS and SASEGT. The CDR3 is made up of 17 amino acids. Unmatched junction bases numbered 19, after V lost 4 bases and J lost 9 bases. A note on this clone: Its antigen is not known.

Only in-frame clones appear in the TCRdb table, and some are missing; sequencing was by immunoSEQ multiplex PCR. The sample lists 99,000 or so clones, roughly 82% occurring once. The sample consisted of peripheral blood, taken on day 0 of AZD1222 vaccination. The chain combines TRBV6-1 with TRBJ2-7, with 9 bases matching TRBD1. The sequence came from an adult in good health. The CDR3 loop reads CASSAGQGLIVGAGQYF. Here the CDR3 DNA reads TGTGCCAGCAGTGCCGGACAGGGGCTGATCGTTGGAGCTGGGCAGTACTTC.